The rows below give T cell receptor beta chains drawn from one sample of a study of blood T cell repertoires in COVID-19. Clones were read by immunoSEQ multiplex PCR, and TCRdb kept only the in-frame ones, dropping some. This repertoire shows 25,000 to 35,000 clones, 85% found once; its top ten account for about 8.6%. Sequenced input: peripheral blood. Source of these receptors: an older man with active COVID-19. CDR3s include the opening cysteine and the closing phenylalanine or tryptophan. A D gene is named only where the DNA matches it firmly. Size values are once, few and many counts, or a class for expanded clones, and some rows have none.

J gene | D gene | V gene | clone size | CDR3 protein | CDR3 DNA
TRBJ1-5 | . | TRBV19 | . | CASKSTSGSNQPQHF | TGTGCCAGTAAATCAACGTCGGGGAGCAATCAGCCCCAGCATTTT
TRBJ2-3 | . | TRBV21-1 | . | CASSKGSQDTQYF | TGTGCCAGCAGCAAAGGAAGCCAAGATACGCAGTATTTT
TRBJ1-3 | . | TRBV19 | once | CASSWTDRNTIYF | TGTGCCAGTAGTTGGACAGATCGGAACACCATATATTTT
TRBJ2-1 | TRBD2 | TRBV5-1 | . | CASSLGGGTYNEQFF | TGCGCCAGCAGCTTGGGCGGGGGGACCTACAATGAGCAGTTCTTC
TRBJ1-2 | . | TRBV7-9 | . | CALGSAVYGYTF | TGTGCCTTGGGATCAGCGGTATATGGCTACACCTTC
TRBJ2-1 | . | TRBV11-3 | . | CASSSRLNNEQFF | TGTGCCAGCAGCTCCAGATTAAACAATGAGCAGTTCTTC
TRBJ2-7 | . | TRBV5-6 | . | CASSLEVAPYEQYF | TGTGCCAGCAGCTTGGAGGTAGCCCCCTACGAGCAGTACTTC
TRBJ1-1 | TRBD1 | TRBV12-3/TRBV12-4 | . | CASSATGATEAFF | TGTGCCAGCAGTGCCACAGGGGCAACTGAAGCTTTCTTT
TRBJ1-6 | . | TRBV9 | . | CASSVVEYNSPLHF | TGTGCCAGCAGCGTAGTAGAATATAATTCACCCCTCCACTTT
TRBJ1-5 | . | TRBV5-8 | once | CASSFGQLANGNQPQHF | TGTGCCAGCAGCTTTGGACAGCTAGCTAATGGCAATCAGCCCCAGCATTTT
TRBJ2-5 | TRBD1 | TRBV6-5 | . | CASSLRQGGETQYF | TGTGCCAGCAGTTTGAGACAGGGTGGTGAGACCCAGTACTTC
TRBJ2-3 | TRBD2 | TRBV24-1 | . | CATNHPSGGTDTQYF | TGTGCCACTAACCATCCTAGCGGGGGGACAGATACGCAGTATTTT
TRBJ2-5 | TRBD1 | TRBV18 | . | CASSPTGQPQETQYF | TGTGCCAGCTCACCGACAGGGCAACCCCAAGAGACCCAGTACTTC
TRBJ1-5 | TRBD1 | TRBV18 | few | CASSPSPGQDQPQHF | TGTGCCAGCTCACCAAGTCCGGGACAGGATCAGCCCCAGCATTTT
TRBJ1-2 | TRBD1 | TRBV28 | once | CASSSQGHGYTF | TGTGCCAGCAGTTCACAGGGGCATGGCTACACCTTC
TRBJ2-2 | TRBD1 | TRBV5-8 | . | CASSPKAGQGPGELFF | TGTGCCAGCAGCCCAAAGGCGGGACAGGGTCCCGGGGAGCTGTTTTTT
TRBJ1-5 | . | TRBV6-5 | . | CASSISRVNQPQHF | TGTGCCAGCAGTATCAGCAGGGTCAATCAGCCCCAGCATTTT
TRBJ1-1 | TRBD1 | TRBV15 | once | CATSPGFGRGETEAFF | TGTGCCACCAGCCCCGGGTTCGGCAGGGGGGAAACTGAAGCTTTCTTT
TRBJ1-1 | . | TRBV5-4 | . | CASSPTGWDTEAFF | TGTGCCAGCAGCCCAACAGGGTGGGACACTGAAGCTTTCTTT
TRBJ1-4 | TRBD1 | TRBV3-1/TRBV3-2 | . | CASSRGQGGTNEKLFF | TGTGCCAGCAGCCGGGGACAGGGGGGAACTAATGAAAAACTGTTTTTT
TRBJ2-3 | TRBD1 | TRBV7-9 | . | CASSSQGARRMGDTQYF | TGTGCCAGCAGTTCCCAGGGGGCCCGGCGCATGGGTGATACGCAGTATTTT
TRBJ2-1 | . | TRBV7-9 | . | CASRSRPRLGYEQFF | TGTGCCAGCAGGTCCCGCCCTAGGCTTGGGTATGAGCAGTTCTTC
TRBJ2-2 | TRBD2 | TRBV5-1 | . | CASSTPGLAGATLFTGELFF | TGCGCCAGCAGCACTCCTGGGCTAGCGGGGGCCACCCTCTTCACCGGGGAGCTGTTTTTT
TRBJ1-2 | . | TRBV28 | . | CASSSSTANYGYTF | TGTGCCAGCAGTTCATCGACAGCAAACTATGGCTACACCTTC
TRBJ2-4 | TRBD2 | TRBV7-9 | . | CASSSTVTSGGYF | TGTGCCAGCAGCTCAACTGTAACTAGCGGGGGGTACTTC
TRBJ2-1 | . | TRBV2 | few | CASSWGVNEQFF | TGTGCCAGCTCATGGGGGGTAAATGAGCAGTTCTTC